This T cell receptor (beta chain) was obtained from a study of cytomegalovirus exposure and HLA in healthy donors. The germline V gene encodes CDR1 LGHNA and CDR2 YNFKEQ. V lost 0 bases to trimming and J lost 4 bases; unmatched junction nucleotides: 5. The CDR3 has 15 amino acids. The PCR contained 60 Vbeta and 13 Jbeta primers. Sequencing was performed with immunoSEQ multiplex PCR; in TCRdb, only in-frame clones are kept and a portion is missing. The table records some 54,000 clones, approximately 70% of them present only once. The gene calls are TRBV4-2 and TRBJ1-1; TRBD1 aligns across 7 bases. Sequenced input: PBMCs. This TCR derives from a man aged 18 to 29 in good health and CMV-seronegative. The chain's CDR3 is CASSQDPPGGTEAFF. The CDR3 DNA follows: TGTGCCAGCAGCCAAGATCCGCCAGGGGGCACTGAAGCTTTCTTT.